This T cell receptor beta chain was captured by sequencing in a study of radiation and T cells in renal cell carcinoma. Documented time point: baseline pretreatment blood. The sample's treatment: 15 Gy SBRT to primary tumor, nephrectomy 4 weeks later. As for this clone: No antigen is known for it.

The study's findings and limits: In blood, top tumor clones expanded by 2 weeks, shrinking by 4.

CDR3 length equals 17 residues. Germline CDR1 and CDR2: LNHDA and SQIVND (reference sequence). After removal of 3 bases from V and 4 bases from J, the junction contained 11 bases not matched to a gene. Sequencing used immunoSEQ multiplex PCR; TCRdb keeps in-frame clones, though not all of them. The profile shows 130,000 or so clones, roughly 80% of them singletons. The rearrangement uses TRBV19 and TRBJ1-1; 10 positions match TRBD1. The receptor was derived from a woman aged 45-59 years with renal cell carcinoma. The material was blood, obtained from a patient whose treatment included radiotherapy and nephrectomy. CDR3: CASSIRMTGGWATEAFF. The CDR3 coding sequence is TGTGCCAGTAGTATCCGCATGACAGGGGGCTGGGCCACTGAAGCTTTCTTT.